The T cell receptor (beta chain) described here comes from a study of technical replicates of blood from a few donors. Using immunoSEQ multiplex PCR, the repertoire was profiled, and TCRdb retains in-frame clones only, with some absent. The data hold about 74,000 clones, with 85% to 95% observed a single time. In germline, CDR1 is GTSNPN, CDR2 SVGIG (reference sequence). CDR3 size: 14 residues. J gave up 5 bases and V 3 bases, and 9 bases lay outside the gene matches. The sequenced material came from T cells isolated from PBMCs. The TCR originated in a human donor in good health. This chain connects TRBV30 to TRBJ2-5; the match to TRBD1 covers 7 bases. This chain's CDR3 is CAWRRTGGLETQYF. CDR3 nucleotides: TGTGCCTGGAGGCGGACAGGTGGGTTGGAGACCCAGTACTTC. The full variable domain, its missing parts supplied by reference TRBV30 and TRBJ2-5, is SQTIHQWPATLVQPVGSPLSLECTVEGTSNPNLYWYRQAAGRGLQLLFYSVGIGQISSEVPQNLSASRPQDRQFILSSKKLLLSDSGFYLCAWRRTGGLETQYFGPGTRLLVL.